The 21 T cell receptor beta chains in this list originate from one sample, sequenced in a study of CD8+CD57+ T cells in acquired aplastic anemia. Profiles of TCR beta VDJ and CDR3 were generated from a genomic DNA template. Using its own MiXCR run on the reads, TCRdb lists one record per CDR3 protein. This sample yields about 270,000 distinct CDR3 sequences, of which 50% to 70% are seen a single time; less than 9.5% belongs to the top ten. Sequenced sample: sorted CD4+, CD8+, or CD8+CD57+ T cells (not recorded which) from PBMCs. These receptors originate from a human donor with severe aplastic anemia or a healthy control (not recorded which).

This clonotype was observed at least ten times. The V call is TRBV5-6, the J call TRBJ1-1, with D uncertain. Germline V gives CDR1 SGHDT, CDR2 YYEEEE. The CDR3 has 15 residues. V shed 4 bases and J shed 6 bases, with 19 bases lying between them. CDR3 loop: CASSPAGAGGAEAFF. The CDR3, as DNA: TGTGCCAGCAGCCCGGCGGGTGCAGGCGGGGCTGAAGCTTTCTTT.

This clonotype was detected ten times or more. The V call is TRBV2, the J call TRBJ2-5, with a weak D call TRBD1 (6 bases). The V gene lost 11 bases and the J gene lost 3 bases, with 13 bases spanning the gap. The CDR3 loop spans 12 amino acids. The germline gives CDR1 SNHLY, CDR2 FYNNEI. The CDR3 sequence is CAGSYREETQYF. Here the CDR3 DNA reads TGTGCCGGGTCTTACAGGGAAGAGACCCAGTACTTC.

This chain uses TRBV28 with TRBJ1-1, with D possibly being TRBD1 (5 bases). CDR1 is MDHEN and CDR2 is SYDVKM in the germline V gene. The CDR3 length is 15 residues. The ends were cut back, 6 bases at V and 3 bases at J, with 17 bases in the middle. CDR3 DNA: TGTGCCAGCAGGCCCGACAGAGGGCCGTACACTGAAGCTTTCTTT. Amino acids: CASRPDRGPYTEAFF.

V gene TRBV5-4 combines with J gene TRBJ1-1; possibly TRBD1 for D (6 bases). The CDR3 sequence is 18 residues long. The V end was cut by 1 base, the J end by 10 bases, with 29 bases between. Per the germline V gene, CDR1 is SGHNT and CDR2 is YYREEE (reference sequence). CDR3 loop: CASSLPPWVDRLLARAFF. The CDR3 region has the DNA TGTGCCAGCAGCTTGCCTCCCTGGGTCGACAGGTTGTTGGCTAGAGCTTTCTTT.

This clonotype appeared many times. V and J are TRBV20-1 and TRBJ1-2, with a weak D call TRBD1 (5 bases). This CDR3 is built from 13 residues. CDR1 is DFQATT, CDR2 SNEGSKA, per germline (reference sequence). V was trimmed by 4 bases and J by 6 bases, leaving 15 bases between them. The CDR3 protein is CSAIKSGTDGYTF. The CDR3 DNA is TGCAGTGCTATTAAGTCCGGGACGGATGGCTACACCTTC.

Only a few counts were recorded for this clonotype. This rearrangement joins TRBV6-1 to TRBJ1-6, with unresolved D. Per the germline V gene, CDR1 is MNHNS and CDR2 is SASEGT. This CDR3 has 16 amino acids. Trimming left V 4 bases short and J 5 bases short, with 15 bases between. The chain's CDR3 is CASSALAGRNNSPLHF. CDR3 bases: TGTGCCAGCAGTGCGCTCGCAGGTCGGAATAATTCACCCCTCCACTTT.

This clonotype was observed a few times. This rearrangement joins TRBV7-8 to TRBJ2-7; 11 nucleotides agree with TRBD2. The CDR3 has 15 residues. V gave up 5 bases and J gave up 2 bases; unmatched junction bases: 5. From germline, CDR1 is SGHVS and CDR2 FQNEAQ. The CDR3 region is CASSRGLAVAYEQYF. Here the CDR3 DNA reads TGTGCCAGCAGCCGGGGACTAGCGGTTGCCTACGAGCAGTACTTC.

Of note for this clonotype: A much larger clonotype is one base distant, so this may be a read error. The chain couples TRBV6-5 to TRBJ2-3; a weak D match, TRBD1 (6 bases). The CDR3 runs to 13 residues. CDR1 and CDR2 (germline): MNHEY, SVGAGI. In nucleotides, the CDR3 is TGTGCCAGCAGGGATGGGGGCTCAGATGCGCAGTATTTT. Translated, it gives CASRDGGSDAQYF.

This clonotype was found once. The chain employs TRBV7-9 and TRBJ1-2; the D is unclear. Germline V lookup: CDR1 SEHNR, CDR2 FQNEAQ (reference sequence). This CDR3 has 13 residues. The V end lost 2 bases, the J end lost 8 bases, and 12 bases lay between the germline ends. The DNA for the CDR3 is TGTGCCAGCAGCTTACGGCTAACGGGAGGCTACACCTTC. This gives the protein CASSLRLTGGYTF. The full variable domain, rest sourced from reference TRBV7-9 and TRBJ1-2, is DTGVSQNPRHKITKRGQNVTFRCDPISEHNRLYWYRQTLGQGPEFLTYFQNEAQLEKSRLLSDRFSAERPKGSFSTLEIQRTEQGDSAMYLCASSLRLTGGYTFGSGTRLTVV.

V usage is TRBV7-2 and J usage is TRBJ2-7; TRBD2 matches 10 bases. The CDR3 covers 14 residues. The germline CDR1 and CDR2 sequences are SGHTA and FQGNSA. The V and J ends lost 6 bases and 2 bases, in that order; junction bases with no gene match: 4. CDR3 in amino acids: CASRTSGQTYEQYF. The CDR3 nucleotides read TGTGCCAGCAGGACTAGCGGGCAAACCTACGAGCAGTACTTC. Together with reference TRBV7-2 and TRBJ2-7, the CDR3 gives the full variable domain: GAGVSQSPSNKVTEKGKDVELRCDPISGHTALYWYRQSLGQGLEFLIYFQGNSAPDKSGLPSDRFSAERTGGSVSTLTIQRTQQEDSAVYLCASRTSGQTYEQYFGPGTRLTVT.

A remark on this clonotype: With a much larger clone just one base away, this may be a read error. V and J are TRBV28 and TRBJ2-5; 8 bases are shared with TRBD2. The CDR3 runs 15 residues. Germline V gives CDR1 MDHEN, CDR2 SYDVKM. This CDR3 reads CASSFRARGVETRYF. CDR3 nucleotide sequence: TGTGCCAGCAGTTTTCGGGCGCGGGGGGTCGAGACCCGGTACTTC. The full variable domain, rest sourced from reference TRBV28 and TRBJ2-5, is DVKVTQSSRYLVKRTGEKVFLECVQDMDHENMFWYRQDPGLGLRLIYFSYDVKMKEKGDIPEGYSVSREKKERFSLILESASTNQTSMYLCASSFRARGVETRYFGPGTRLLVL.

This chain connects TRBV2 to TRBJ2-2; 8 bases fit TRBD1. From germline, CDR1 is SNHLY and CDR2 FYNNEI. V dropped 6 bases and J dropped 3; count of bases not matched to a gene: 18. The CDR3 consists of 19 residues. The CDR3 bases are TGTGCCAGCAGACCCGGACAGGGAGAGGGGTGGGGCTACACCGGGGAGCTGTTTTTT. Protein sequence: CASRPGQGEGWGYTGELFF.

This clonotype showed up many times. The CDR3 bases are TGTGCCAGCAGCTCTCGGACGTTCTGGGCTAATGAAAAACTGTTTTTT. It translates to CASSSRTFWANEKLFF. This chain connects TRBV5-8 to TRBJ1-4; D remains ambiguous. This CDR3 region has 16 residues. Germline V gene sequence: CDR1 SGHTS, CDR2 YDEGEE. V lost 3 bases and J lost 3, with 15 bases in between.

The V and J genes are TRBV10-2 and TRBJ1-5; D is ambiguous. The CDR3 sequence is 10 residues long. Germline V gene lookup returns CDR1 WSHSY and CDR2 SAAADI. The germline V and J ends were trimmed by 8 bases and 5 bases, with 4 bases remaining between them. DNA of the CDR3: TGCGCCAGCCAATATCAGCCCCAGCATTTT. This gives the protein CASQYQPQHF.

The J gene is TRBJ1-2, the V gene TRBV7-2; TRBD1 aligns across 7 bases. V lost 4 bases and J lost 5; bases outside the gene matches: 7. From germline, CDR1 is SGHTA and CDR2 FQGNSA. There are 14 residues in the CDR3. The CDR3 DNA follows: TGTGCCAGCAGCTCTATCGACAGGGTTTATGGCTACACCTTC. As protein: CASSSIDRVYGYTF.

V is TRBV7-8 and J is TRBJ1-1, with TRBD1 matching 10 bases. From germline, CDR1 is SGHVS and CDR2 FQNEAQ. Trimming removed 5 bases from V and 3 bases from J; junction bases left unmatched: 9. CDR3 length: 16 residues. DNA for the CDR3: TGTGCCAGCAGCCTAAGATCGGGGACAGGGGACACTGAAGCTTTCTTT. This sequence encodes CASSLRSGTGDTEAFF.

This clonotype was found many times. In DNA form, the CDR3 reads TGTGCCAGCAGAAGGACAGGAAGAAGCTCCTACGAGCAGTACTTC. It encodes CASRRTGRSSYEQYF. The V call is TRBV11-1, the J call TRBJ2-7, with TRBD1 matching 7 bases. In germline, CDR1 is SGHAT, CDR2 FQDESV (reference sequence). This CDR3 has 15 residues. V gave up 6 bases and J gave up 0 bases; unmatched junction bases: 8.

V usage is TRBV7-2 and J usage is TRBJ2-7, with D unresolved. Trimming pared 4 bases from V and 5 bases from J, leaving 12 bases between. The CDR3 covers 13 residues. The V gene's germline CDR1 is SGHTA and CDR2 FQGNSA. CDR3 DNA sequence: TGTGCCAGCAGCTCCCGGCCTGGGGACGAGCAGTACTTC. Translating gives CASSSRPGDEQYF.

The chain couples TRBV19 to TRBJ2-7; D uncertain. In germline, CDR1 is LNHDA, CDR2 SQIVND (reference sequence). This CDR3 is built from 14 residues. The V end lost 5 bases, the J end lost 4 bases, and 15 bases lay between the germline ends. The CDR3 DNA follows: TGTGCCAGTAGTCCCCGGAACCCGCCATACGAGCAGTACTTC. Translation gives CASSPRNPPYEQYF.

This clonotype showed up just a few times. This chain joins TRBV28 and TRBJ2-7, with D possibly matching TRBD2 (6 bases). The V end was cut by 4 bases, the J end by 0 bases, with 16 bases between. CDR3 length: 16 residues. CDR1 MDHEN and CDR2 SYDVKM come from the germline V gene. CDR3 sequence: CASSSTPGLFSYEQYF. The CDR3 DNA follows: TGTGCCAGCAGTTCGACGCCGGGACTCTTCTCCTACGAGCAGTACTTC.

This clonotype was observed at least ten times. The chain links TRBV29-1 to TRBJ1-2; D gene unclear. This CDR3 region has 14 residues. Trimming took 1 base from V and 5 from J, leaving 14 bases between them. The germline V gene has CDR1 SQVTM and CDR2 ANQGSEA. The CDR3 spells CSVEGRTTTYGYTF. The CDR3 DNA reads as TGCAGCGTTGAAGGGCGGACTACTACATATGGCTACACCTTC.